A selection of T cell receptor beta chains follows, all from one sample in a study of T cell repertoires in cytomegalovirus infection. TCRdb reprocessed the reads with MiXCR, giving one entry per CDR3 protein. This table holds more than 650,000 distinct CDR3 sequences, less than 40% found once. Sequenced material: PBMCs. Source of these receptors: a human donor in good health (CMV status not recorded). Some clones in this sample may be carry-over from other donors' samples. Each CDR3 is given with its conserved first and last residue. Each record gives: clone size, D gene, J gene, V gene, CDR3 DNA, CDR3 protein. The D gene is left open where the match is weak. Rows give clone size only sometimes, using once, few, many, or a class for an expanded clone.

size: few; D: NA; J: TRBJ2-7; V: TRBV28; DNA: TGTGCCAGCAAAAGAGATGCCTACGAGCAGTACTTC; CDR3: CASKRDAYEQYF
size: NA; D: TRBD2; J: TRBJ2-1; V: TRBV12-3/TRBV12-4; DNA: TGTGCCAGCAGTTTCTTTACTAGCGGGAGGCTCAATGAGCAGTTCTTC; CDR3: CASSFFTSGRLNEQFF
size: many; D: NA; J: TRBJ1-5; V: TRBV7-2; DNA: TGTGCCAGCAGCCAAAGAGGCCGCAATCAGCCCCAGCATTTT; CDR3: CASSQRGRNQPQHF
size: NA; D: TRBD1; J: TRBJ2-7; V: TRBV19; DNA: TGTGCCAGTAGTTCGACTGGGGGGACAGGGGACCACGAGCAGTACTTC; CDR3: CASSSTGGTGDHEQYF
size: few; D: NA; J: TRBJ2-4; V: TRBV24-1; DNA: TGTGCCACCGCCGGGGGCGAAAACATTCAGTACTTC; CDR3: CATAGGENIQYF
size: few; D: NA; J: TRBJ2-3; V: TRBV20-1; DNA: TGCAGTGCTATAAATTGGCGGGGAACCGATACGCAGTATTTT; CDR3: CSAINWRGTDTQYF
size: few; D: NA; J: TRBJ2-2; V: TRBV7-8; DNA: TGTGCCAGCAGCCGGACTCGCGGGAACGGCGGGGAGCTGTTTTTT; CDR3: CASSRTRGNGGELFF
size: NA; D: NA; J: TRBJ2-5; V: TRBV6-5; DNA: TGTGCCAGCAGATGGGGCGGTCAAGAGACCCAGTACTTC; CDR3: CASRWGGQETQYF
size: few; D: NA; J: TRBJ2-5; V: TRBV28; DNA: TGTGCCAGCATCAATTGGAGCCAAGAGGCCGAAAAACACTTC; CDR3: CASINWSQEAEKHF
size: few; D: NA; J: TRBJ2-1; V: TRBV7-9; DNA: TGTGCCAGCAGCACAATACCCAGTAACAATGAGCAGTTCTTC; CDR3: CASSTIPSNNEQFF
size: NA; D: NA; J: TRBJ2-3; V: TRBV7-2; DNA: TGTGCCAGCAGCTTTCAAGCAGAAGATACGCAGTATTTT; CDR3: CASSFQAEDTQYF
size: NA; D: NA; J: TRBJ1-1; V: TRBV7-6; DNA: TGTGCCAGCACCCCGGGGGGCCGGGGAGATAGCACTGAAGCTTTCTTT; CDR3: CASTPGGRGDSTEAFF
size: NA; D: TRBD1; J: TRBJ2-7; V: TRBV27; DNA: TGTGCCAGCAGTAGGACAGGGGTGGGCTACGAGCAGTACTTC; CDR3: CASSRTGVGYEQYF
size: few; D: TRBD2; J: TRBJ2-1; V: TRBV5-6; DNA: TGTGCCAGCAGCCTCATTAGGGCGGGAGGGGAGCAGTTCTTC; CDR3: CASSLIRAGGEQFF
size: NA; D: NA; J: TRBJ2-1; V: TRBV20-1; DNA: TGCAGTGCTAGGCAGACAGGTCTCCCCTACAATGAGCAGTTCTTC; CDR3: CSARQTGLPYNEQFF